What follows are 21 T cell receptor beta chains derived from one specimen sequenced in a study of shared clonotypes between healthy human individuals. Profiled with immunoSEQ multiplex PCR; TCRdb holds only in-frame clones, not every one. The data show hundreds of thousands of clones, approximately 96% seen once. Naive CD8 cells lacked CD45RO, underwent positive selection for CCR7 and left out terminally differentiated effector memory CD45RA+ cells. The sample was naive CD8+ T cells sorted from blood. The source of these receptors is a woman in her twenties or thirties in good health.

The rearrangement uses TRBV5-4 and TRBJ2-7, with D hard to call. CDR3 length: 15 amino acids. Trimming removed 1 base from V and 3 bases from J, with 14 bases in between. CDR1 and CDR2 (germline): SGHNT, YYREEE (reference sequence). The CDR3: CASSLRAGRIYEQYF. Here the CDR3 DNA reads TGTGCCAGCAGCTTGAGGGCAGGCCGGATCTACGAGCAGTACTTC.

V gene TRBV29-1 combines with J gene TRBJ2-7, with a weak D call TRBD2 (6 bases). V dropped 5 bases and J dropped 3 bases, with 17 bases sitting between them. This CDR3 comprises 14 residues. In germline, CDR1 is SQVTM, CDR2 ANQGSEA. For the CDR3, the DNA is TGCAGCGTTACCCCCCGGGACTCATTCTACGAGCAGTACTTC. It encodes CSVTPRDSFYEQYF.

V and J are TRBV5-4 and TRBJ1-1, with TRBD1 matching 7 bases. Germline-derived CDR1 and CDR2 are SGHNT and YYREEE (reference sequence). V was clipped by 3 bases and J by 0 bases; unmatched bases: 5. CDR3 length: 15 amino acids. In nucleotides, the CDR3 is TGTGCCAGCAGCTCGGGACAGACCATGAACACTGAAGCTTTCTTT. It translates to CASSSGQTMNTEAFF.

This clone was seen a single time. The genes are TRBV5-6 and TRBJ2-3, with 7 bases aligning to TRBD1. The CDR3 runs 19 residues. Germline V CDR1 and CDR2: SGHDT, YYEEEE. V lost 2 bases and J lost 0; bases outside the gene matches: 15. The CDR3 protein is CASSFSGLTGRLSTDTQYF. CDR3 bases: TGTGCCAGCAGCTTTAGTGGTCTGACAGGGAGACTTAGCACAGATACGCAGTATTTT.

This chain joins TRBV27 and TRBJ2-7, with 7 bases matching TRBD1. The CDR3 length is 14 residues. Trimming cost V 6 bases and J 2 bases; bases outside gene matches: 7. Looked up from germline, CDR1 is MNHEY and CDR2 is SMNVEV (reference sequence). CDR3 nucleotide sequence: TGTGCCAGCAGCTACGACAGGGAGACCTACGAGCAGTACTTC. Translated, it gives CASSYDRETYEQYF.

This clone was seen just once. The V gene is TRBV5-1, the J gene TRBJ2-7; D possibly corresponds to TRBD2 (7 bases). The ends were cut back, 6 bases at V and 5 bases at J, with 18 bases in the middle. CDR1 and CDR2 (germline): SGHRS, YFSETQ. The length of the CDR3 is 14 residues. The CDR3 spells CASTPRGGLDEQYF. DNA of the CDR3: TGCGCCAGCACCCCAAGGGGGGGGCTAGACGAGCAGTACTTC.

The gene calls are TRBV28 and TRBJ1-2; D gene unclear. The CDR3 is 14 residues long. Trimming removed 1 base from V and 2 bases from J, with 8 bases in between. Per the germline V gene, CDR1 is MDHEN and CDR2 is SYDVKM. Here the CDR3 reads CASSLFRENYGYTF. CDR3 nucleotide sequence: TGTGCCAGCAGTTTATTCCGTGAGAACTATGGCTACACCTTC.

The V and J genes are TRBV28 and TRBJ1-1; D uncertain. The V gene lost 3 bases and the J gene lost 2 bases, with 10 bases spanning the gap. In germline, CDR1 is MDHEN, CDR2 SYDVKM. CDR3 length: 14 residues. CDR3 loop: CASSFRRGNTEAFF. As DNA, the CDR3 is TGTGCCAGCAGTTTCCGTCGGGGAAACACTGAAGCTTTCTTT. Using reference TRBV28 and TRBJ1-1 for the parts outside the CDR3, the full variable domain is DVKVTQSSRYLVKRTGEKVFLECVQDMDHENMFWYRQDPGLGLRLIYFSYDVKMKEKGDIPEGYSVSREKKERFSLILESASTNQTSMYLCASSFRRGNTEAFFGQGTRLTVV.

This chain's CDR3 is CSAEGGGGRETYEQYF. In DNA form, the CDR3 reads TGCAGCGCCGAAGGGGGGGGCGGGAGAGAAACCTACGAGCAGTACTTC. The chain carries TRBV29-1 and TRBJ2-7, with D possibly being TRBD2 (7 bases). Germline CDR1 reads SQVTM; CDR2 reads ANQGSEA. V lost 7 bases to trimming and J lost 2 bases, with 24 bases between them. This CDR3 is 16 amino acids long.

This clone has just a few counts. V and J are TRBV19 and TRBJ1-5; no definite D call. The CDR3 covers 15 residues. Germline lookup yields CDR1 LNHDA and CDR2 SQIVND (reference sequence). Trimming removed 6 bases at V and 2 bases at J, with 14 bases between. CDR3 protein: CASSQGWGGNQPQHF. CDR3 coding DNA: TGTGCCAGTAGCCAAGGTTGGGGAGGCAATCAGCCCCAGCATTTT.

V usage is TRBV28 and J usage is TRBJ2-1; D is perhaps TRBD1 or TRBD2 (6 bases each). From germline, CDR1 is MDHEN and CDR2 SYDVKM. V lost 6 bases to trimming and J lost 1 base, with 13 bases between them. The CDR3 length is 15 residues. The CDR3 sequence is CASRGASESYNEQFF. The DNA for the CDR3 is TGTGCCAGCAGGGGGGCTAGCGAGTCCTACAATGAGCAGTTCTTC.

This clone has only one observation. The chain carries TRBV7-9 and TRBJ2-7, with D uncertain. The germline V gene encodes CDR1 SEHNR and CDR2 FQNEAQ (reference sequence). V was pared by 1 base and J by 1 base, with 8 bases between. The CDR3 has 14 amino acids. The CDR3 reads CASSLEGRSYEQYF. CDR3 DNA: TGTGCCAGCAGCTTAGAGGGCAGGTCCTACGAGCAGTACTTC.

The chain has TRBV12-1 and TRBJ1-3. TRBV12-1 is termed a pseudogene. This CDR3 contains 13 residues. The CDR3 loop reads CALQGRFGNTIYF. The DNA of the CDR3 is TGTGCCCTTCAAGGGAGATTTGGAAACACCATATATTTT.

This clone was observed a single time. The J gene is TRBJ2-7, the V gene TRBV5-4; D uncertain. The CDR3 covers 12 residues. The germline V gene encodes CDR1 SGHNT and CDR2 YYREEE (reference sequence). The V end was cut by 0 bases, the J end by 6 bases, with 7 bases between. The CDR3 protein is CASSLASLEQYF. The CDR3 nucleotides read TGTGCCAGCAGCTTGGCCAGCCTCGAGCAGTACTTC.

The chain links TRBV2 to TRBJ2-7; D is unclear. V was cut by 7 bases and J by 4 bases, with 8 bases left in between. The CDR3 is made up of 11 amino acids. CDR1 and CDR2 (germline): SNHLY, FYNNEI. CDR3: CASTAGYEQYF. CDR3 DNA: TGTGCCAGCACGGCCGGGTACGAGCAGTACTTC. The full variable domain, completed using reference TRBV2 and TRBJ2-7, is EPEVTQTPSHQVTQMGQEVILRCVPISNHLYFYWYRQILGQKVEFLVSFYNNEISEKSEIFDDQFSVERPDGSNFTLKIRSTKLEDSAMYFCASTAGYEQYFGPGTRLTVT.

The chain's CDR3 is CASSLLGLAGHEQYF. CDR3 coding DNA: TGCGCCAGCAGCCTCCTCGGACTAGCGGGGCACGAGCAGTACTTC. The rearrangement links TRBV4-1 to TRBJ2-7; 12 bases are shared with TRBD2. This CDR3 is built from 15 residues. The junction had 6 bases not matched to a gene; V was cut back by 4 bases and J by 5 bases. Germline V gene lookup returns CDR1 MGHRA and CDR2 YSYEKL.

The chain is built from TRBV19 and TRBJ2-3; 13 positions agree with TRBD2. Per germline, CDR1 LNHDA and CDR2 SQIVND (reference sequence). This CDR3 has 16 amino acids. Losses at the gene ends were 5 bases for V and 5 bases for J; bases not matched to a gene: 7. CDR3 amino acids: CASSAPTSGRIDTQYF. The CDR3 nucleotides are TGTGCCAGTAGTGCCCCGACTAGCGGGAGGATAGATACGCAGTATTTT.

This chain connects TRBV10-3 to TRBJ1-1; 11 bases are a match to TRBD1. This CDR3 is built from 14 residues. J gave up 4 bases and V 10 bases, and 8 bases lay outside the gene matches. Germline V gene sequence: CDR1 ENHRY, CDR2 SYGVKD. CDR3 DNA: TGTGCCAATAGGGACAGGGGGGCGAGCACTGAAGCTTTCTTT. Amino acid sequence: CANRDRGASTEAFF.

As concerns this clone: Other DNA variants within this sample encode the same CDR3. The chain couples TRBV7-9 to TRBJ1-5; a weak D match, TRBD1 (5 bases). The germline CDR1 and CDR2 sequences are SEHNR and FQNEAQ (reference sequence). The V gene lost 6 bases and the J gene lost 7 bases, with 19 bases spanning the gap. The CDR3 consists of 15 residues. In DNA form, the CDR3 reads TGTGCCAGCAGTCCGCAGGGAGCGGGAAACCAGCCCCAGCATTTT. This translates into CASSPQGAGNQPQHF.

In this sample, this clone turned up a few times. The CDR3 bases are TGTGCCAGCAGACTTCTCAATGAGCAGTTCTTC. Translated: CASRLLNEQFF. The V and J genes are TRBV28 and TRBJ2-1, with D unclear. V was pared by 6 bases and J by 6 bases, with 6 bases between. The CDR3 is 11 amino acids. Germline CDR1 and CDR2: MDHEN and SYDVKM.

The V gene is TRBV28, the J gene TRBJ1-2; 7 positions agree with TRBD1. Per the germline V gene, CDR1 is MDHEN and CDR2 is SYDVKM. Unmatched junction bases numbered 7, after V lost 3 bases and J lost 6 bases. The CDR3 extends over 14 amino acids. This chain's CDR3 is CASSFPEGAHGYTF. The CDR3 coding sequence is TGTGCCAGCAGTTTTCCCGAGGGGGCGCATGGCTACACCTTC.